The subject of this entry is one T cell receptor (beta chain). Its antigen is still unknown. The entry originates in a study of cytomegalovirus exposure and HLA in healthy donors. Looked up from germline, CDR1 is SEHNR and CDR2 is FQNEAQ (reference sequence). V was clipped by 5 bases and J by 0 bases; unmatched bases: 9. CDR3 size: 17 residues. 13 Jbeta primers and 60 Vbeta primers were used for the PCR. Data came from immunoSEQ multiplex PCR; TCRdb stores just in-frame clones and leaves some out. Of roughly 120,000 clones in the sample, approximately 80% were seen once. Findings and caveats of the study: Later, TCR association rates were found to vary by HLA locus, highest for DRB1 and lowest for HLA-C.

The sequence was collected from a man aged 25 to 45 in good health and CMV-seropositive. The genes are TRBV7-9 and TRBJ2-1; 8 bases match TRBD2. Sequencing was carried out using PBMCs. For the CDR3, the DNA is TGTGCCAGCAGCCCCCGACTAGCGCCCAGCTCCTACAATGAGCAGTTCTTC. This codes for CASSPRLAPSSYNEQFF.